A single sample gave rise to the 24 T cell receptor beta chains below, sequenced in a study of identical twins. TCRdb re-analysed the 5' RACE reads in MiXCR, keeping a single row per CDR3 protein. The sample lists some 460,000 distinct CDR3 sequences, approximately 15% occurring once. This sample also appeared in a second study, on yellow fever vaccine responses in identical twins.

Sequencing input: CD4+ T cells sorted from blood. These receptors were taken from a woman under 30 in good health.

The genes are TRBV27 and TRBJ2-6, with no clear D. Germline CDR1 is MNHEY and CDR2 is SMNVEV (reference sequence). V gave up 6 bases and J gave up 4 bases, with 13 bases separating them. The CDR3 runs to 15 residues. The CDR3 nucleotides read TGTGCCAGCAGCCCTCTGGGAAAAGGGGCCAACGTCCTGACTTTC. It codes for CASSPLGKGANVLTF.

This clonotype was seen a handful of times. This chain joins TRBV6-1 and TRBJ2-1; 10 bases are a match to TRBD1. Germline CDR1 is MNHNS and CDR2 is SASEGT. With V trimmed by 5 bases and J by 8 bases, 6 bases remained unmatched. CDR3 length: 14 amino acids. For the CDR3, the DNA is TGTGCCAGCAGTCCCGGGACAGGGGTTCATGAGCAGTTCTTC. Protein product: CASSPGTGVHEQFF.

The V and J genes are TRBV6-5 and TRBJ1-4; D gene uncertain. V lost 4 bases and J lost 5, with 8 bases in between. The CDR3 consists of 13 residues. From germline, CDR1 is MNHEY and CDR2 SVGAGI. The CDR3 is CASSSWVNEKLFF. In DNA form, the CDR3 reads TGTGCCAGCAGTTCGTGGGTCAATGAAAAACTGTTTTTT.

The CDR3 DNA is TGCAGTGGGGACAGGGCATTACCAGAAGCTTTCTTT. Encoded protein: CSGDRALPEAFF. The V and J genes are TRBV20-1 and TRBJ1-1, with 9 bases fitting TRBD1. Germline CDR1 is DFQATT and CDR2 is SNEGSKA (reference sequence). This CDR3 comprises 12 residues. J gave up 8 bases and V 7 bases, and 8 bases lay outside the gene matches.

This clonotype has a count of ten or more. V gene TRBV5-5 combines with J gene TRBJ2-1, with a tentative D call TRBD2 (6 bases). Trimming cost V 1 base and J 5 bases, with 10 bases left between them. Germline V gene sequence: CDR1 SGHKS, CDR2 YYEKEE (reference sequence). The CDR3 spans 14 residues. The CDR3 region is CASSLQEGNNEQFF. The DNA for the CDR3 is TGTGCCAGCAGCTTGCAGGAGGGGAACAATGAGCAGTTCTTC. Full variable domain (missing parts from reference TRBV5-5 and TRBJ2-1): DAGVTQSPTHLIKTRGQQVTLRCSPISGHKSVSWYQQVLGQGPQFIFQYYEKEERGRGNFPDRFSARQFPNYSSELNVNALLLGDSALYLCASSLQEGNNEQFFGPGTRLTVL.

The chain joins TRBV19 to TRBJ2-5, with D perhaps matching TRBD1 (6 bases). Germline V lookup: CDR1 LNHDA, CDR2 SQIVND (reference sequence). This CDR3 is 14 amino acids long. V lost 6 bases and J 11 bases, leaving 22 bases between the germline ends. Written as DNA, the CDR3 is TGTGCCAGTAGCCCCCGGACAGATACCAAGAGTCAGTACTTC. It specifies CASSPRTDTKSQYF.

The sample holds a few counts of this clonotype. The chain carries TRBV7-2 and TRBJ2-6, with TRBD1 matching 8 bases. Per germline, CDR1 SGHTA and CDR2 FQGNSA. CDR3 size: 23 residues. With V trimmed by 2 bases and J by 1 base, 22 bases remained unmatched. CDR3 in DNA: TGTGCCAGCAGCTTACTCTTGGCAGGGGGCTACCCCCCTCGAGGTTCTGGGGCCAACGTCCTGACTTTC. Amino acids: CASSLLLAGGYPPRGSGANVLTF.

In this sample, this clonotype turned up a few times. The chain recombines TRBV28 with TRBJ2-2, with D perhaps matching TRBD1 (5 bases). Germline lookup yields CDR1 MDHEN and CDR2 SYDVKM. The ends were cut back, 7 bases at V and 0 bases at J, with 12 bases in the middle. This CDR3 spans 15 amino acids. The CDR3 DNA reads as TGTGCCAGCACGGAGACAGAGGCGAACACCGGGGAGCTGTTTTTT. The encoded protein is CASTETEANTGELFF.

This clonotype came up a few times. The chain couples TRBV7-2 to TRBJ2-7, with TRBD2 as a possible D gene (6 bases). This CDR3 region has 14 residues. CDR1 and CDR2 (germline): SGHTA, FQGNSA. V was shortened by 5 bases and J by 6 bases, with 17 bases between the two germline ends. The CDR3 sequence is CASSPEGRNPEQYF. CDR3 nucleotide sequence: TGTGCCAGCAGCCCAGAGGGGAGGAATCCCGAGCAGTACTTC. Filled out from reference TRBV7-2 and TRBJ2-7, the complete variable domain reads GAGVSQSPSNKVTEKGKDVELRCDPISGHTALYWYRQSLGQGLEFLIYFQGNSAPDKSGLPSDRFSAERTGGSVSTLTIQRTQQEDSAVYLCASSPEGRNPEQYFGPGTRLTVT.

The chain couples TRBV20-1 to TRBJ1-2, with 7 bases aligning to TRBD1. Germline-derived CDR1 and CDR2 are DFQATT and SNEGSKA (reference sequence). This CDR3 comprises 13 residues. V lost 6 bases and J lost 0; bases outside the gene matches: 4. The DNA of the CDR3 is TGCAGTGCCCGGGACAGAGCTAACTATGGCTACACCTTC. Translating gives CSARDRANYGYTF.

This clonotype was counted between two and nine times. This chain uses TRBV2 with TRBJ2-1, with 10 bases that match TRBD1. This CDR3 region has 13 residues. V was pared by 6 bases and J by 9 bases, with 5 bases of the junction left unmatched. The germline gives CDR1 SNHLY, CDR2 FYNNEI. The CDR3 DNA is TGTGCCAGCAGCGAGACAGGGGGCCCTGAGCAGTTCTTC. Its translation: CASSETGGPEQFF.

The chain links TRBV6-1 to TRBJ2-1, with TRBD2 as a possible D gene (6 bases). In germline, CDR1 is MNHNS, CDR2 SASEGT. This CDR3 is 17 amino acids long. The V end lost 2 bases, the J end lost 2 bases, and 16 bases lay between the germline ends. The CDR3: CASSELIGLLTYNEQFF. Written as DNA, the CDR3 is TGTGCCAGCAGTGAACTAATAGGACTACTTACCTACAATGAGCAGTTCTTC.

This clonotype came up a few times. This chain links TRBV27 with TRBJ1-2, with 7 bases aligning to TRBD1. Unmatched junction bases numbered 4, after V lost 1 base and J lost 2 bases. The CDR3 has 15 amino acids. Germline V gene data show CDR1 as MNHEY and CDR2 as SMNVEV (reference sequence). The DNA of the CDR3 is TGTGCCAGCAGTTTATACCCAGGGGGAAACTATGGCTACACCTTC. This sequence encodes CASSLYPGGNYGYTF.

The J gene is TRBJ2-2, the V gene TRBV3-1; tentatively, D is TRBD1 or TRBD2 (5 bases each). The V and J ends lost 4 bases and 5 bases respectively, with 11 bases between them. Germline V lookup: CDR1 LGHDT, CDR2 YNNKEL (reference sequence). This CDR3 is 14 amino acids long. The CDR3 is CASSPWDQTGELFF. The CDR3 nucleotides read TGTGCCAGCAGCCCCTGGGACCAGACCGGGGAGCTGTTTTTT.

This clonotype was counted between two and nine times. The chain couples TRBV7-2 to TRBJ1-4; D gene uncertain. Germline CDR1 is SGHTA and CDR2 is FQGNSA. The CDR3 loop spans 15 amino acids. V was shortened by 1 base and J by 8 bases, with 14 bases between the two germline ends. CDR3 region: CASSLVGRVGEKLFF. The CDR3 DNA follows: TGTGCCAGCAGCTTAGTCGGAAGGGTAGGGGAAAAACTGTTTTTT.

V is TRBV7-9 and J is TRBJ2-2, with 9 nucleotides matching TRBD2. CDR3 length equals 14 residues. J lost 3 bases, V lost 10 bases, and 6 bases had no gene match. Germline V gene data show CDR1 as SEHNR and CDR2 as FQNEAQ (reference sequence). CDR3 DNA: TGTGCCAACACGCGGGGGGGCGACACCGGGGAGCTGTTTTTT. Translation gives CANTRGGDTGELFF.

This clonotype was observed a handful of times. The chain joins TRBV12-5 to TRBJ2-1, with a possible D match to TRBD2 (6 bases). Germline CDR1 and CDR2: LGHNT and FRNRAP. The CDR3 is made up of 13 amino acids. Trimming left V 2 bases short and J 7 bases short, with 9 bases between. The CDR3 DNA reads as TGTGCTAGTGGTTTGCCGGGACTTAATGAGCAGTTCTTC. The encoded protein is CASGLPGLNEQFF.

This clonotype was seen many times. The chain combines TRBV12-3 or TRBV12-4 with TRBJ1-3; no definite D call. This CDR3 is built from 12 residues. V was pared by 2 bases and J by 8 bases, with 7 bases between. This CDR3 is CASSLLTYTIYF. CDR3 coding DNA: TGTGCCAGCAGTTTACTTACGTACACCATATATTTT.

This clonotype was found a few times. The rearrangement links TRBV6-2 or TRBV6-3 to TRBJ2-7; D possibly corresponds to TRBD1 (6 bases). The CDR3 covers 16 residues. Germline CDR1 is MNHEY and CDR2 is SVGEGT. Trimming took 5 bases from V and 3 from J, leaving 20 bases between them. This CDR3 reads CASSLTTGTGFYEQYF. As DNA, the CDR3 is TGTGCCAGCAGTCTCACGACAGGAACGGGATTCTACGAGCAGTACTTC.

This clonotype occurred a few times. The J gene is TRBJ2-5, the V gene TRBV20-1; possible D gene TRBD2, 5 bases. Trimming removed 5 bases from V and 0 bases from J, with 10 bases in between. From germline, CDR1 is DFQATT and CDR2 SNEGSKA (reference sequence). The CDR3 extends over 13 amino acids. CDR3: CSAYQRYQETQYF. CDR3 DNA sequence: TGCAGTGCTTACCAGCGGTACCAAGAGACCCAGTACTTC.

The chain joins TRBV5-5 to TRBJ2-2; possible D gene TRBD1, 5 bases. Germline CDR1 and CDR2: SGHKS and YYEKEE (reference sequence). The CDR3 sequence is 15 residues long. Trimming removed 0 bases at V and 7 bases at J, with 13 bases between. This CDR3 reads CASSLGQGDVGELFF. CDR3 DNA sequence: TGTGCCAGCAGCTTGGGTCAGGGCGATGTCGGGGAGCTGTTTTTT.

This clonotype was recorded many times. The rearrangement links TRBV3-1 to TRBJ1-1; the D is unclear. Germline CDR1 and CDR2: LGHDT and YNNKEL (reference sequence). The CDR3 is made up of 12 amino acids. V lost 1 base to trimming and J lost 7 bases, with 7 bases between them. The CDR3 here is CASSQAGIEAFF. Here the CDR3 DNA reads TGTGCCAGCAGCCAAGCCGGGATTGAAGCTTTCTTT.

The chain recombines TRBV29-1 with TRBJ2-5; the match to TRBD1 covers 10 bases. The CDR3 extends over 14 amino acids. J gave up 2 bases and V 4 bases, and 4 bases lay outside the gene matches. Looked up from germline, CDR1 is SQVTM and CDR2 is ANQGSEA. The CDR3 region has the DNA TGCAGCGTTGCACCGGGACAGGGGCAAGAGACCCAGTACTTC. Translation: CSVAPGQGQETQYF.

This clonotype occurred once. The chain recombines TRBV19 with TRBJ2-6; TRBD1 is a possible D gene (5 bases). Trimming removed 4 bases at V and 0 bases at J, with 19 bases between. Germline V lookup: CDR1 LNHDA, CDR2 SQIVND (reference sequence). The CDR3 consists of 19 residues. In nucleotides, the CDR3 is TGTGCCAGTAGTACGGTGGCAGGGCCCTCAAGCTCTGGGGCCAACGTCCTGACTTTC. Its translation: CASSTVAGPSSSGANVLTF.